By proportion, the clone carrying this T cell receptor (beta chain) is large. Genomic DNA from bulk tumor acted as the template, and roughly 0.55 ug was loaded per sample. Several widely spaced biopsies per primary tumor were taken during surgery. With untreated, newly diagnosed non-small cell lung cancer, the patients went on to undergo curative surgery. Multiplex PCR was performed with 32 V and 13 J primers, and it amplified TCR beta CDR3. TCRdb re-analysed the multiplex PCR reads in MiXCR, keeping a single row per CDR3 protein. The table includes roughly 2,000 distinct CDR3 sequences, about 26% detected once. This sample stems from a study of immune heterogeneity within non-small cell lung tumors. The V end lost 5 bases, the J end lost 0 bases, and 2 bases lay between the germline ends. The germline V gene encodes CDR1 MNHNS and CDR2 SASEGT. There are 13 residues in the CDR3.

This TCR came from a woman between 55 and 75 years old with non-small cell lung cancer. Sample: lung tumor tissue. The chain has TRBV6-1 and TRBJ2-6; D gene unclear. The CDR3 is CASSHSGANVLTF. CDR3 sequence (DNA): TGTGCCAGCAGTCACTCTGGGGCCAACGTCCTGACTTTC.